Below, 8 T cell receptor beta chains from the same sample are listed, as sequenced in a study of breast tumors, draining lymph nodes, adjacent tissues. MiXCR was run by TCRdb on the multiplex PCR reads, yielding one entry per CDR3 protein. The repertoire has roughly 130,000 distinct CDR3 sequences, 30% to 35% of them found once; the top ten carry approximately 2.2%. Axillary draining lymph nodes of breast cancer patients supplied the node samples. The material sequenced was axillary lymph node tissue. Source of these receptors: a female donor with breast cancer. Some clones in this sample may be carry-over from other donors' samples.

This clonotype was picked up one time. This CDR3 is missing its conserved last phenylalanine or tryptophan, likely due to a read error. This chain joins TRBV5-6 and TRBJ1-1; no reliable D call. The V end lost 0 bases, the J end lost 4 bases, and 10 bases lay between the germline ends. The CDR3 sequence is 14 residues long. The germline V gene has CDR1 SGHDT and CDR2 YYEEEE. As DNA, the CDR3 is TGTGCCAGCAGCTTGGGAGTCGGGAGCACTGAAGCTTTCCTT. Encoded protein: CASSLGVGSTEAFL.

This clonotype was detected a few times. The chain couples TRBV5-1 to TRBJ2-4, with D possibly TRBD2 on 5 matching bases. V lost 2 bases and J 3 bases, leaving 12 bases between the germline ends. This CDR3 has 15 amino acids. Germline V gene data show CDR1 as SGHRS and CDR2 as YFSETQ. The CDR3 DNA reads as TGCGCCAGCAGCTTTGCCGCGGGCCTCAAAAACATTCAGTACTTC. This codes for CASSFAAGLKNIQYF.

This clonotype was seen at least ten times. In DNA, the CDR3 is TGCGCCAGCAGCTTTACAGGGGGCGGGGACACCCAGTACTTC. Its translation is CASSFTGGGDTQYF. The gene calls are TRBV5-1 and TRBJ2-5; 9 bases are shared with TRBD1. In germline, CDR1 is SGHRS, CDR2 YFSETQ. V was clipped by 2 bases and J by 8 bases; unmatched bases: 7. The CDR3 sequence is 14 residues long.

This clonotype was found many times. Written as DNA, the CDR3 is TGTGCCAGCAGTACCCCGAAGCGGGGACTCTCCTACGAGCAGTACTTC. It translates to CASSTPKRGLSYEQYF. The V and J genes are TRBV28 and TRBJ2-7; 7 bases fit TRBD2. Germline assignment: CDR1 MDHEN and CDR2 SYDVKM. CDR3 length: 16 amino acids. The trim removed 5 bases at V and 0 bases at J, leaving 10 bases unmatched.

This clonotype was observed at least ten times. This chain connects TRBV28 to TRBJ1-2; TRBD1 matches at 7 bases. Germline CDR1 is MDHEN and CDR2 is SYDVKM. The CDR3 consists of 14 residues. The ends lost 1 base at V and 8 bases at J; junction bases unmatched: 7. The CDR3 nucleotides read TGTGCCAGCAGTTTATTTGAGGGGGCAAGGGGCTACACCTTC. Translation gives CASSLFEGARGYTF.

As for this clonotype: Relative to the germline gene, one junction end is altered; a read error may explain this. The chain employs TRBV11-3 and TRBJ2-2; the match to TRBD1 covers 8 bases. CDR1 and CDR2 from the germline V gene are SGHNT and YENEEA. The CDR3 covers 15 residues. The CDR3 bases are TGTGTCAGCAGCTCGGACAGGGAGAACACCGGGGAGCCGTTTTTT. Its translation is CVSSSDRENTGEPFF.

The table lists this clonotype with many counts. The J gene is TRBJ2-7, the V gene TRBV7-8; 8 bases match TRBD1. V shed 5 bases and J 3 bases; nucleotides not matched to a gene: 9. The CDR3 spans 15 residues. Germline V CDR1 and CDR2: SGHVS, FQNEAQ. In DNA form, the CDR3 reads TGTGCCAGCAGCACGGGACAGGAGGATGTCTACGAGCAGTACTTC. It translates to CASSTGQEDVYEQYF.

This clonotype was recorded at least ten times. Since a much larger clone is just one base distant, this may be a read error. This chain joins TRBV20-1 and TRBJ1-6; a possible D gene is TRBD1 (5 bases). CDR3 length: 12 amino acids. Germline values: CDR1 DFQATT, CDR2 SNEGSKA (reference sequence). The CDR3 nucleotides are TGCAGTGCTAGCCCGGGGGACTCACCCCCCCACTTT. Protein product: CSASPGDSPPHF.